A single sample is the source of the 13 T cell receptor beta chains below, sequenced in a study of graft-versus-host responses after intestinal transplantation. Using immunoSEQ multiplex PCR, the repertoire was profiled, and TCRdb retains in-frame clones only, with some absent. The repertoire consists of approximately 82,000 clones, with 91% occurring once and the leading ten covering over 0.08%. Their specific antigens are unknown. This specimen consisted of unstimulated CD4+ T cells sorted from spleen or lymph node cells, obtained before intestinal transplant. The receptors shown here come from a human donor who received an intestinal transplant.

The V call is TRBV10-2, the J call TRBJ2-2, with a tentative D call TRBD1 (6 bases). This CDR3 contains 13 residues. V was trimmed by 4 bases and J by 9 bases, leaving 12 bases between them. CDR1 WSHSY and CDR2 SAAADI come from the germline V gene. CDR3 DNA: TGCGCCAGCAGTGGCACACAGGGAAGGGAGCTGTTTTTT. Translated: CASSGTQGRELFF.

V usage is TRBV12-5 and J usage is TRBJ2-3, with 11 nucleotides matching TRBD2. The CDR3 loop spans 17 amino acids. V was clipped by 7 bases and J by 4 bases; unmatched bases: 13. CDR1 and CDR2 (germline): LGHNT, FRNRAP. CDR3 in DNA: TGTGCTAGTGCTCTCACCTTACTAGCGGGGGCAGCAGATACGCAGTATTTT. Translating gives CASALTLLAGAADTQYF.

This clone has a single count. The genes are TRBV5-4 and TRBJ2-3; D is perhaps TRBD2 (5 bases). Trimming took 4 bases from V and 2 from J, leaving 8 bases between them. CDR1 and CDR2 from the germline V gene are SGHNT and YYREEE (reference sequence). The CDR3 consists of 13 residues. This CDR3 is CASSNSVTDTQYF. CDR3 DNA sequence: TGTGCCAGCAGCAATAGCGTCACAGATACGCAGTATTTT. Drawing the rest from reference TRBV5-4 and TRBJ2-3, the complete variable domain is ETGVTQSPTHLIKTRGQQVTLRCSSQSGHNTVSWYQQALGQGPQFIFQYYREEENGRGNFPPRFSGLQFPNYSSELNVNALELDDSALYLCASSNSVTDTQYFGPGTRLTVL.

The chain has TRBV21-1 and TRBJ2-6; the DNA was not compared with TRBD1, the D call given in the table. TRBV21-1 corresponds to a pseudogene. The CDR3 spans 19 residues. The CDR3 reads CASSKEVGQGWSGANVLTF. The DNA for the CDR3 is TGTGCCAGCAGCAAAGAGGTGGGACAGGGTTGGTCTGGGGCCAACGTCCTGACTTTC.

J is TRBJ1-1 and V is TRBV5-1; 11 nucleotides align to TRBD1. Germline V CDR1 and CDR2: SGHRS, YFSETQ. Trimming removed 3 bases from V and 4 bases from J; junction bases left unmatched: 11. The CDR3 is 17 amino acids. For the CDR3, the DNA is TGCGCCAGCAGCTGGGACGGACAGGGGGCACTGGGCACTGAAGCTTTCTTT. It is translated as CASSWDGQGALGTEAFF.

The V gene is TRBV7-2, the J gene TRBJ1-3; D gene ambiguous. CDR3 length equals 12 residues. The ends were cut back, 5 bases at V and 4 bases at J, with 6 bases in the middle. The germline V gene encodes CDR1 SGHTA and CDR2 FQGNSA. For the CDR3, the DNA is TGTGCCAGCAGCCTACGGGGAAACACCATATATTTT. It translates to CASSLRGNTIYF.

This clone was picked up one time. This chain joins TRBV4-1 and TRBJ1-6, with D tentatively TRBD1 (5 bases). V was shortened by 4 bases and J by 10 bases, with 14 bases between the two germline ends. Germline V gene sequence: CDR1 MGHRA, CDR2 YSYEKL. This CDR3 comprises 14 residues. CDR3 protein: CASSLGGLGSPLHF. The CDR3 nucleotides are TGCGCCAGCAGCCTTGGGGGGTTGGGATCACCCCTCCACTTT.

The chain links TRBV5-1 to TRBJ1-2; no definite D call. The germline V gene encodes CDR1 SGHRS and CDR2 YFSETQ. V gave up 5 bases and J gave up 5 bases, with 13 bases separating them. CDR3 length: 13 amino acids. CDR3 DNA: TGCGCCAGCAGAGACAATCTAAAATATGGCTACACCTTC. It encodes CASRDNLKYGYTF.

The V call is TRBV27, the J call TRBJ1-5; 7 nucleotides agree with TRBD1. Germline V lookup: CDR1 MNHEY, CDR2 SMNVEV (reference sequence). CDR3 length: 17 amino acids. J gave up 5 bases and V 5 bases, and 15 bases lay outside the gene matches. The CDR3 DNA sequence: TGTGCCAGCAGTCAAAAGGTCGCCAGGGGGATTCATCAGCCCCAGCATTTT. Translation gives CASSQKVARGIHQPQHF.

This rearrangement joins TRBV12-5 to TRBJ2-3, with 11 bases matching TRBD2. The germline V gene has CDR1 LGHNT and CDR2 FRNRAP. Losses at the gene ends were 0 bases for V and 0 bases for J; bases not matched to a gene: 5. The CDR3 contains 18 residues. For the CDR3, the DNA is TGTGCTAGTGGTTTGGTACTTTTAGCGGGGGGGAGCACAGATACGCAGTATTTT. Protein: CASGLVLLAGGSTDTQYF.

The chain couples TRBV5-5 to TRBJ2-5; tentatively, D is TRBD2 (5 bases). V lost 0 bases to trimming and J lost 2 bases, with 8 bases between them. In germline, CDR1 is SGHKS, CDR2 YYEKEE (reference sequence). This CDR3 region has 14 residues. The CDR3 is CASSLALAQETQYF. Here the CDR3 DNA reads TGTGCCAGCAGCTTGGCTCTAGCTCAAGAGACCCAGTACTTC. The full variable domain, with the rest looked up from reference TRBV5-5 and TRBJ2-5, is DAGVTQSPTHLIKTRGQQVTLRCSPISGHKSVSWYQQVLGQGPQFIFQYYEKEERGRGNFPDRFSARQFPNYSSELNVNALLLGDSALYLCASSLALAQETQYFGPGTRLLVL.

Here the CDR3 reads CASSRGQWDTEAFF. The CDR3 bases are TGTGCCAGCAGTCGGGGACAGTGGGACACTGAAGCTTTCTTT. The chain combines TRBV6-5 with TRBJ1-1; TRBD1 aligns across 7 bases. The CDR3 contains 14 residues. Germline V gene lookup returns CDR1 MNHEY and CDR2 SVGAGI. The trim removed 5 bases at V and 3 bases at J, leaving 6 bases unmatched.

This chain uses TRBV6-4 with TRBJ2-7, with D possibly matching TRBD2 (5 bases). CDR3 length: 14 residues. V lost 8 bases and J 0 bases, leaving 14 bases between the germline ends. In germline, CDR1 is MRHNA, CDR2 SNTAGT. The CDR3 nucleotides read TGTGCCAGCCCGGACTTGCGACGCTCCTACGAGCAGTACTTC. The encoded protein is CASPDLRRSYEQYF.